The source of this T cell receptor (beta chain) is a study of blood T cell repertoires in COVID-19. Across the whole study: The United States, Italy and Spain supplied acute and convalescent COVID-19 samples.

TCRdb's copy holds only in-frame clones and misses some; the assay was immunoSEQ multiplex PCR. This sample has under 500,000 clones, with roughly 89% found just once. The CDR3 runs to 15 residues. Germline loops: CDR1 SGHTS, CDR2 YDEGEE. Trimming stripped 0 bases from V and 1 base from J, with 8 bases between. This chain joins TRBV5-8 and TRBJ1-5; perhaps TRBD1 as D (6 bases). The receptor's source is a woman under 40 with acute or convalescent COVID-19. The sample comprised peripheral blood. This CDR3 is CASSLEGGSNQPQHF. DNA of the CDR3: TGTGCCAGCAGCTTGGAGGGGGGGAGCAATCAGCCCCAGCATTTT.